A single T cell receptor (beta chain) is shown here with its context. The target antigen is unknown. Only in-frame clones appear in the TCRdb table, and some are missing; sequencing was by immunoSEQ multiplex PCR. The sample contains 110,000 to 150,000 clones, 85% to 95% of which appear only once. This sample is part of a study of T cell responses to AZD1222 COVID-19 vaccine. General observations from the study: Most donors were white British, females outnumbered males, and clonal diversity was possibly underestimated. Only six or seven AZD1222 recipients tested seropositive at baseline.

With 4 bases clipped from V and 5 bases from J, the junction kept 6 bases outside the gene matches. The CDR3 is 15 residues long. Germline loops: CDR1 MGHRA, CDR2 YSYEKL. The sequencing here drew on peripheral blood, taken on day 0 of AZD1222 vaccination. This sequence joins TRBV4-1 and TRBJ1-4; 8 bases map to TRBD1. This sequence originates from an adult in good health. The CDR3 coding sequence is TGCGCCAGCAGCCTAACCGACAGGGGAAATGAAAAACTGTTTTTT. The encoded protein is CASSLTDRGNEKLFF.